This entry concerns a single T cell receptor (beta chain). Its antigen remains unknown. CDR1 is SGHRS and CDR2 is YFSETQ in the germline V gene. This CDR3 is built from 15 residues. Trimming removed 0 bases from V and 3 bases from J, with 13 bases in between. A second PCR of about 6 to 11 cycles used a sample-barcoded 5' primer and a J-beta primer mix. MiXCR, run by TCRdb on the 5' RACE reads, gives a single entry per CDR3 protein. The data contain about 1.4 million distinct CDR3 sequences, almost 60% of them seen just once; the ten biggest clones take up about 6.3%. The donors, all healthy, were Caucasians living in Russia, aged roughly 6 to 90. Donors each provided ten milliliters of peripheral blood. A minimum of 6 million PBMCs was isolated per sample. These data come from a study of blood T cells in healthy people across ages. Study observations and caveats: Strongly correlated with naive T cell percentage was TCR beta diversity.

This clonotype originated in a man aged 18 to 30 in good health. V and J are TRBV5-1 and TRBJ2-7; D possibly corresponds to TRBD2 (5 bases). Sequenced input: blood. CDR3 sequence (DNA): TGCGCCAGCAGCTTGGGCCCCGGGAACAACTACGAGCAGTACTTC. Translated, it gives CASSLGPGNNYEQYF.